Listed below are T cell receptor beta chains from one sample, sequenced in a study of cytomegalovirus exposure and HLA in healthy donors. Some clones are missing from TCRdb's copy, which holds only in-frame ones; the method was immunoSEQ multiplex PCR. The sample carries about 86,000 clones, 75% to 80% recorded once. What was sequenced was PBMCs. Receptors originate from a female donor in good health and CMV-seronegative. CDR3s include the opening cysteine and the closing phenylalanine or tryptophan. The D gene is left open where the match is weak.

TRBJ1-2,TRBV5-6,NA,TGTGCCAGCAGCTTGCGCGGGGAGGGAACTAACTATGGCTACACCTTC,CASSLRGEGTNYGYTF
TRBJ2-7,TRBV29-1,NA,TGCAGCGTTGAAGAGGCCTCCTACGAGCAGTACTTC,CSVEEASYEQYF
TRBJ2-3,TRBV9,NA,TGTGCCAGCAGCGTAGCTACGCCCCCCACAGATACGCAGTATTTT,CASSVATPPTDTQYF
TRBJ1-2,TRBV5-1,NA,TGCGCCAGCAGCTTGACAGGGAACAACTATGGCTACACCTTC,CASSLTGNNYGYTF
TRBJ2-7,TRBV5-4,NA,TGTGCCAGCAGCTTATCCGGGATTGTGGGCTCCTACGAGCAGTACTTC,CASSLSGIVGSYEQYF
TRBJ2-5,TRBV29-1,NA,TGCAGCACTGACATGCAAGAGACCCAGTACTTC,CSTDMQETQYF
TRBJ1-5,TRBV4-1,TRBD1,TGCGCCAGCAGCCCAACTCCACAGGGGGCAACGCAGCCCCAGCATTTT,CASSPTPQGATQPQHF
TRBJ1-2,TRBV14,TRBD1,TGTGCCAGCAGCCAGGACAGGTTAGGAGGCTACACCTTC,CASSQDRLGGYTF
TRBJ1-3,TRBV5-6,TRBD1,TGTGCCAGCAGCTCACCGACAGGGACTGGAAACACCATATATTTT,CASSSPTGTGNTIYF
TRBJ1-4,TRBV5-4,TRBD1,TGTGCCAGCAGCTTCGCCGGGACAGACGAAAAACTGTTTTTT,CASSFAGTDEKLFF
TRBJ2-7,TRBV5-1,TRBD1,TGCGCCAGCAGCTTAGGGCCGGGACAGATCTACGAGCAGTACTTC,CASSLGPGQIYEQYF
TRBJ2-7,TRBV4-2,NA,TGTGCCAGCAGCCAAGATAGCGGAGCCTACGAGCAGTACTTC,CASSQDSGAYEQYF
TRBJ2-1,TRBV29-1,TRBD1,TGCAGCGTTGAAGAGGGCCGGGACAGGGGAGGGGATGAGCAGTTCTTC,CSVEEGRDRGGDEQFF
TRBJ1-4,TRBV27,TRBD1,TGTGCCAGCAGTAGCACAGGGGGGAATAATGAAAAACTGTTTTTT,CASSSTGGNNEKLFF
TRBJ2-3,TRBV19,TRBD1,TGTGCCAGTAGTATGGTAGGGACAGGGGGTATCACAGATACGCAGTATTTT,CASSMVGTGGITDTQYF